This entry is about one TCR beta chain. The sample comes from a study of T cells in Graves' hyperthyroidism and ophthalmopathy. Overall study context: Sampling of peripheral blood happened at initial diagnosis, prior to any treatment.

J lost 2 bases, V lost 5 bases, and 5 bases had no gene match. The CDR3 length is 16 residues. Germline CDR1 and CDR2: LGHDT and YNNKEL (reference sequence). There were TCR beta CDR3 regions amplified from RNA transcripts. The HTBI primer set was used in a first-round RT-PCR of the TCR CDR3. TCRdb recomputed calls from the multiplex PCR reads with MiXCR, one row per CDR3 protein. This sample has hundreds of thousands of distinct CDR3 sequences; around 16% occur once, and the top ten carry approximately 3.5%. Sequenced: blood. V and J are TRBV3-1 and TRBJ2-1; 11 nucleotides align to TRBD2. The TCR originated in a woman in her 40s with Graves' ophthalmopathy. As DNA, the CDR3 is TGTGCCAGCAGCTTTCCGGGACTAGCGGCCTACAATGAGCAGTTCTTC. It encodes CASSFPGLAAYNEQFF.